Below are 31 T cell receptor beta chains sequenced from a single sample in a study of CD8+CD57+ T cells in acquired aplastic anemia. The patients chosen for sequencing had shown expansion of CD8+CD57+ cells (detected by flow cytometry). Investigators profiled TCR beta VDJ and CDR3 from genomic DNA template. TCRdb reprocessed the reads via MiXCR and lists one record per CDR3 protein. The sample lists about 58,000 distinct CDR3 sequences, about 56% occurring once. Sequencing was performed on sorted CD4+, CD8+, or CD8+CD57+ T cells (not recorded which) from PBMCs. The receptor set was obtained from a human donor with aplastic anemia.

This chain links TRBV10-3 with TRBJ1-1, with D unresolved. CDR3 length equals 15 residues. CDR1 is ENHRY and CDR2 is SYGVKD in the germline V gene. Trimming pared 0 bases from V and 1 base from J, leaving 9 bases between. The CDR3 protein is CAISESIGPNTEAFF. CDR3 bases: TGTGCCATCAGTGAGTCTATCGGGCCGAACACTGAAGCTTTCTTT.

The chain uses TRBV7-9 and TRBJ1-4; D may be TRBD1 (5 bases). CDR3 length equals 13 residues. The V end was cut by 5 bases, the J end by 8 bases, with 12 bases between. CDR1 is SEHNR and CDR2 is FQNEAQ in the germline V gene (reference sequence). CDR3 bases: TGTGCCAGCAGCCCCGGGACGGACGAAAAACTGTTTTTT. It codes for CASSPGTDEKLFF.

This clonotype was seen only once. This chain uses TRBV29-1 with TRBJ1-3, with no clear D. CDR1 is SQVTM and CDR2 is ANQGSEA in the germline V gene. V lost 6 bases and J lost 2, with 11 bases in between. The CDR3 extends over 13 amino acids. CDR3: CSVFGGTGNTIYF. CDR3 nucleotides: TGCAGCGTCTTCGGAGGTACTGGAAACACCATATATTTT.

This chain uses TRBV7-9 with TRBJ1-2; no clear D gene. CDR1 is SEHNR and CDR2 is FQNEAQ in the germline V gene (reference sequence). The CDR3 runs to 14 residues. The V and J ends lost 6 bases and 1 base respectively, with 12 bases between them. CDR3 sequence reads: CASSINQNNYGYTF. The CDR3 coding sequence is TGTGCCAGCAGTATCAATCAGAATAACTATGGCTACACCTTC.

The rearrangement links TRBV9 to TRBJ2-1, with D maybe TRBD1 (5 bases). V lost 4 bases and J 2 bases, leaving 16 bases between the germline ends. CDR1 SGDLS and CDR2 YYNGEE come from the germline V gene. The CDR3 is made up of 16 amino acids. The CDR3 coding sequence is TGTGCCAGCAGCACCAGCGTCGGACACACCTACAATGAGCAGTTCTTC. Translation: CASSTSVGHTYNEQFF.

This rearrangement joins TRBV7-8 to TRBJ2-7; 9 nucleotides align to TRBD1. Germline CDR1 reads SGHVS; CDR2 reads FQNEAQ. This CDR3 comprises 17 residues. Trimming took 1 base from V and 3 from J; bases not matched to a gene: 10. The CDR3: CASSLDRDREGVYEQYF. CDR3 nucleotides: TGTGCCAGCAGCTTAGACCGGGACAGGGAAGGGGTCTACGAGCAGTACTTC.

Many counts were recorded for this clonotype. The chain recombines TRBV11-2 with TRBJ2-1, with 12 bases fitting TRBD2. The CDR3 is 19 amino acids. Germline CDR1 reads SGHAT; CDR2 reads FQNNGV. With V trimmed by 3 bases and J by 0 bases, 9 bases remained unmatched. Written as DNA, the CDR3 is TGTGCCAGCAGCTTTGGTCTAGCGGGGGGGGTGAGCTCCTACAATGAGCAGTTCTTC. Translating gives CASSFGLAGGVSSYNEQFF.

This sequence joins TRBV10-3 and TRBJ1-2, with 8 bases that match TRBD1. CDR1 ENHRY and CDR2 SYGVKD come from the germline V gene. J gave up 8 bases and V 5 bases, and 16 bases lay outside the gene matches. CDR3 length: 16 residues. CDR3 coding DNA: TGTGCCATCAGTTCTGACAGGGGACCGGTGGACGGAGGCTACACCTTC. It translates to CAISSDRGPVDGGYTF.

There are a few counts of this clonotype. J is TRBJ2-3 and V is TRBV6-1; 10 bases align to TRBD2. The CDR3 is made up of 12 amino acids. J was trimmed by 5 bases and V by 8 bases; bases with no gene match: 1. The germline V gene encodes CDR1 MNHNS and CDR2 SASEGT. Written as DNA, the CDR3 is TGTGCCAGCGGGACTAGCGTAGATACGCAGTATTTT. Its translation: CASGTSVDTQYF.

In its sample, this clonotype was seen many times. The gene calls are TRBV6-5 and TRBJ1-6; D is unresolved. The CDR3 spans 17 residues. CDR1 and CDR2 (germline): MNHEY, SVGAGI. Deletions cut 4 bases from V and 2 bases from J, with 15 bases between. CDR3 protein: CASSSLREQPYNSPLHF. The CDR3 DNA reads as TGTGCCAGCAGTTCCTTGAGGGAGCAACCCTATAATTCACCCCTCCACTTT.

The table lists this clonotype with a count of one. A much larger clone lies a single base off, so this may be a read error. This chain uses TRBV7-3 with TRBJ2-2; 8 nucleotides line up with TRBD2. The CDR3 totals 16 residues. Germline V gives CDR1 SGHTA, CDR2 FQGTGA. V lost 4 bases to trimming and J lost 6 bases; unmatched junction nucleotides: 10. In DNA, the CDR3 is TGTGCCAGCAGCTCCCCCGGGAGGGTCCGGGCCGGGGAGCTGTTTTTT. It is translated as CASSSPGRVRAGELFF.

V gene TRBV5-5 combines with J gene TRBJ2-7, with 7 nucleotides matching TRBD1. J was trimmed by 2 bases and V by 0 bases; bases with no gene match: 5. The CDR3 contains 15 residues. CDR1 is SGHKS, CDR2 YYEKEE, per germline (reference sequence). The CDR3 region is CASSLGSGGTYEQYV. The DNA for the CDR3 is TGTGCCAGCAGCTTGGGGTCAGGGGGTACCTACGAGCAGTACGTC.

Comments on this clonotype: This may be a read error: a much more frequent sequence differs by one nucleotide. The V call is TRBV7-6, the J call TRBJ2-2; the D call may be TRBD1 or TRBD2 (5 bases each). Germline assignment: CDR1 SGHVS and CDR2 FNYEAQ. The CDR3 spans 14 residues. With 5 bases removed from V and 13 bases from J, the gap between germline ends came to 20 bases. The CDR3 DNA sequence: TGTGCCAGCAGCCCGATTCCGACAGAAGAGGGGCTGTTTTTT. Translating gives CASSPIPTEEGLFF.

This rearrangement joins TRBV15 to TRBJ2-1, with 8 bases aligning to TRBD1. Per the germline V gene, CDR1 is LNHNV and CDR2 is YYDKDF (reference sequence). V lost 2 bases, J lost 4 bases, and 4 bases stayed unmatched. The CDR3 consists of 15 residues. The CDR3 sequence: CATSRQTGAYNEQFF. Written as DNA, the CDR3 is TGTGCCACCAGCAGACAGACAGGGGCATACAATGAGCAGTTCTTC.

This clonotype was counted ten times or more. The gene calls are TRBV7-9 and TRBJ1-2; no definite D call. Germline V gives CDR1 SEHNR, CDR2 FQNEAQ (reference sequence). The CDR3 is 14 amino acids. V lost 3 bases and J 2 bases, leaving 10 bases between the germline ends. CDR3 loop: CASSFGVSNYGYTF. The DNA for the CDR3 is TGTGCCAGCAGCTTCGGCGTCAGCAACTATGGCTACACCTTC.

The V gene is TRBV2, the J gene TRBJ1-2, with 10 bases lining up with TRBD1. Trimming took 8 bases from V and 6 from J; bases not matched to a gene: 6. The CDR3 spans 13 residues. Germline CDR1 reads SNHLY; CDR2 reads FYNNEI. Here the CDR3 DNA reads TGTGCCAGCTTCCGGGACAGGGGTGATGGCTACACCTTC. It specifies CASFRDRGDGYTF.

This clonotype was recorded many times. The gene calls are TRBV20-1 and TRBJ2-1; maybe TRBD1 (6 bases). V lost 8 bases to trimming and J lost 0 bases, with 17 bases between them. Germline lookup yields CDR1 DFQATT and CDR2 SNEGSKA (reference sequence). CDR3 size: 15 residues. CDR3 residues: CSPIDRRSSYNEQFF. The CDR3 DNA is TGCAGTCCCATCGACAGGCGGAGCTCCTACAATGAGCAGTTCTTC.

The chain links TRBV15 to TRBJ1-5; no definite D call. Germline V gives CDR1 LNHNV, CDR2 YYDKDF (reference sequence). Trimming took off 5 bases at V and 4 bases at J, with 9 bases between the two ends. The CDR3 spans 13 residues. The CDR3 here is CATSLGRNQPQHF. CDR3 coding DNA: TGTGCCACCAGCTTAGGTCGGAATCAGCCCCAGCATTTT.

This clonotype came up once. The chain recombines TRBV19 with TRBJ1-5; no clear D. In germline, CDR1 is LNHDA, CDR2 SQIVND (reference sequence). This CDR3 is built from 14 residues. Trimming pared 6 bases from V and 0 bases from J, leaving 9 bases between. The CDR3 is CASSFPNSNQPQHF. CDR3 DNA sequence: TGTGCCAGTAGCTTCCCGAATAGCAATCAGCCCCAGCATTTT.

This clonotype was recorded many times. The rearrangement joins TRBV5-5 to TRBJ1-1; 9 bases match TRBD1. Losses at the gene ends were 6 bases for V and 7 bases for J; bases not matched to a gene: 7. The germline CDR1 and CDR2 sequences are SGHKS and YYEKEE (reference sequence). The CDR3 spans 13 residues. CDR3 nucleotides: TGTGCCAGCAACCCCGGGACAGGGCATGAAGCTTTCTTT. Its translation: CASNPGTGHEAFF.

The J gene is TRBJ1-2, the V gene TRBV7-2, with 8 bases fitting TRBD1. The CDR3 covers 15 residues. CDR1 is SGHTA, CDR2 FQGNSA, per germline. V trimming: 5 bases; J trimming: 5 bases; junction bases outside the gene matches: 10. The CDR3 region has the DNA TGTGCCAGCAGCCCTGGAACAGGGGGAATTTATGGCTACACCTTC. It encodes CASSPGTGGIYGYTF.

The CDR3 spells CASSRDRAGSPLHF. For the CDR3, the DNA is TGTGCCAGCAGCCGGGACAGGGCAGGTTCACCCCTCCACTTT. This rearrangement joins TRBV7-2 to TRBJ1-6; TRBD1 agrees at 9 bases. Germline V CDR1 and CDR2: SGHTA, FQGNSA. The CDR3 runs 14 residues. V lost 5 bases, J lost 9 bases, and 5 bases stayed unmatched.

This clonotype was recorded a few times. The CDR3 DNA is TGTGCCAGCAGCTTAGGGACTAACTACGAGCAGTACTTC. Translation: CASSLGTNYEQYF. The genes are TRBV7-9 and TRBJ2-7, with D perhaps TRBD2 (6 bases). This CDR3 is built from 13 residues. Germline V gene lookup returns CDR1 SEHNR and CDR2 FQNEAQ (reference sequence). The ends were cut back, 1 base at V and 3 bases at J, with 7 bases in the middle.

The V gene is TRBV29-1, the J gene TRBJ2-7; no definite D call. The CDR3 length is 13 residues. V lost 7 bases, J lost 2 bases, and 15 bases lay in between. CDR1 SQVTM and CDR2 ANQGSEA come from the germline V gene. The CDR3 nucleotides read TGCAGCGCTATGCAGGTTTCCACCTACGAGCAGTACTTC. Translation: CSAMQVSTYEQYF.

The chain is built from TRBV15 and TRBJ1-2, with 10 positions matching TRBD1. The V gene end was trimmed by 1 base and the J gene end by 5 bases; junction bases not matched to a gene: 1. CDR3 length: 14 amino acids. The germline gives CDR1 LNHNV, CDR2 YYDKDF (reference sequence). The CDR3 sequence is CATSRGGQGYGYTF. For the CDR3, the DNA is TGTGCCACCAGCAGAGGGGGACAGGGGTATGGCTACACCTTC.

This chain links TRBV2 with TRBJ2-7; maybe TRBD1 (6 bases). Germline values: CDR1 SNHLY, CDR2 FYNNEI. The CDR3 covers 11 residues. V dropped 7 bases and J dropped 3 bases, with 7 bases sitting between them. The CDR3 reads CASKQGYEQYF. The DNA of the CDR3 is TGTGCCAGCAAACAGGGCTACGAGCAGTACTTC.

The V and J genes are TRBV5-1 and TRBJ2-1; 11 nucleotides line up with TRBD2. The germline V gene encodes CDR1 SGHRS and CDR2 YFSETQ. The CDR3 loop spans 17 amino acids. V was clipped by 2 bases and J by 7 bases; unmatched bases: 11. The CDR3 nucleotides are TGCGCCAGCAGCTTAAATAGCGGGGGGGCAGGTTTTAATGAGCAGTTCTTC. Its protein product is CASSLNSGGAGFNEQFF.

This clonotype was seen many times. V is TRBV9 and J is TRBJ1-1, with D hard to call. V lost 2 bases and J lost 4, with 12 bases in between. This CDR3 is built from 14 residues. CDR1 and CDR2 (germline): SGDLS, YYNGEE. CDR3 residues: CASSVGGYSTEAFF. The DNA of the CDR3 is TGTGCCAGCAGCGTTGGCGGCTATTCCACTGAAGCTTTCTTT. The entire variable domain, with the rest obtained from reference TRBV9 and TRBJ1-1, is as follows: DSGVTQTPKHLITATGQRVTLRCSPRSGDLSVYWYQQSLDQGLQFLIQYYNGEERAKGNILERFSAQQFPDLHSELNLSSLELGDSALYFCASSVGGYSTEAFFGQGTRLTVV.

This clonotype was seen many times. The V and J genes are TRBV4-1 and TRBJ1-6; unclear D gene. Trimming took 4 bases from V and 11 from J, leaving 12 bases between them. The CDR3 consists of 13 residues. Germline V gene lookup returns CDR1 MGHRA and CDR2 YSYEKL. This chain's CDR3 is CASSPRLEAPLHF. For the CDR3, the DNA is TGCGCCAGCAGCCCCCGGTTAGAAGCACCCCTCCACTTT.

The rearrangement links TRBV7-2 to TRBJ1-5, with 7 bases aligning to TRBD1. V lost 2 bases, J lost 6 bases, and 7 bases stayed unmatched. CDR1 and CDR2 (germline): SGHTA, FQGNSA. This CDR3 has 15 amino acids. The CDR3 DNA is TGTGCCAGCAGCTTACTGGGACAGTTTTCTCAGCCCCAGCATTTT. Amino acid sequence: CASSLLGQFSQPQHF.

This rearrangement joins TRBV4-1 to TRBJ1-5, with 7 bases fitting TRBD1. Germline assignment: CDR1 MGHRA and CDR2 YSYEKL. V lost 2 bases, J lost 6 bases, and 16 bases stayed unmatched. The CDR3 covers 18 residues. The CDR3 region is CASSQRPSGQPLGQPQHF. DNA of the CDR3: TGCGCCAGCAGCCAAAGACCTTCGGGACAGCCGCTCGGTCAGCCCCAGCATTTT.